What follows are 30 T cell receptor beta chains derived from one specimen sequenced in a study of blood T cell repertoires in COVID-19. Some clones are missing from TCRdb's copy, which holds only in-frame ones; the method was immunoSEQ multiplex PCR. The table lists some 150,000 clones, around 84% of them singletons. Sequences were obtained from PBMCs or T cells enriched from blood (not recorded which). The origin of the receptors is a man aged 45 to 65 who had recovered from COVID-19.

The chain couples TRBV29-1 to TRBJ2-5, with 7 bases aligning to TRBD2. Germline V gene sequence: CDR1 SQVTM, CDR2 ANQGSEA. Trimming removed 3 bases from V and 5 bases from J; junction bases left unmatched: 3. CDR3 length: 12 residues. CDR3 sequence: CSVDRGGETQYF. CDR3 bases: TGCAGCGTTGATCGCGGGGGTGAGACCCAGTACTTC.

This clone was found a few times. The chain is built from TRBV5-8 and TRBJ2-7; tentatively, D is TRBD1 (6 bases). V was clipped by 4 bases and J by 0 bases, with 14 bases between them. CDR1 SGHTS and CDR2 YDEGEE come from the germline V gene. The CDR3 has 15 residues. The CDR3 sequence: CASSVAIGGSYEQYF. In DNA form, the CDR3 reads TGTGCCAGCAGCGTGGCGATAGGGGGCTCCTACGAGCAGTACTTC.

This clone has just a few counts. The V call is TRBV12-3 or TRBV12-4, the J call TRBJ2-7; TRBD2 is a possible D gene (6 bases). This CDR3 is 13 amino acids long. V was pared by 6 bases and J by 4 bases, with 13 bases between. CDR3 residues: CASRGRRGYEQYF. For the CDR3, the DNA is TGTGCCAGCAGAGGTCGGAGGGGTTACGAGCAGTACTTC.

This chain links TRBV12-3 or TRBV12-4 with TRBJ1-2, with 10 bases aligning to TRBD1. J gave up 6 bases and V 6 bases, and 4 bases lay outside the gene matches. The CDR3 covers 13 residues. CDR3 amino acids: CASRETGGDGYTF. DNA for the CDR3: TGTGCCAGCAGGGAGACAGGGGGCGATGGCTACACCTTC.

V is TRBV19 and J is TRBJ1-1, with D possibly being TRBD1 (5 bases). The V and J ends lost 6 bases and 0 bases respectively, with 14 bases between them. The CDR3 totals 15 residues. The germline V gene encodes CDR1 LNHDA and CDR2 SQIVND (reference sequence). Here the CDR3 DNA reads TGTGCCAGTAGACCCCAGGGAGGGATGAACACTGAAGCTTTCTTT. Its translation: CASRPQGGMNTEAFF.

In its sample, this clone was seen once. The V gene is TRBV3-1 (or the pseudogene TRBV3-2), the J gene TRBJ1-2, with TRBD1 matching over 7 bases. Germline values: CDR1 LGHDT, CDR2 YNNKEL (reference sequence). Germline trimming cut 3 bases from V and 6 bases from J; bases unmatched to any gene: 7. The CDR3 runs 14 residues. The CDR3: CASSHNDRVDGYTF. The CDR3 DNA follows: TGTGCCAGCAGCCATAATGACAGGGTGGATGGCTACACCTTC.

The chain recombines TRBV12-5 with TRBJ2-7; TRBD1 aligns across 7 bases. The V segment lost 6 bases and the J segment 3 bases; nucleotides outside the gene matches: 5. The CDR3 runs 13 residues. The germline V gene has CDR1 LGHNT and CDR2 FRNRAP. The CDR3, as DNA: TGTGCTAGTGGCGCTGACAGGGACTACGAGCAGTACTTC. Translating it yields CASGADRDYEQYF.

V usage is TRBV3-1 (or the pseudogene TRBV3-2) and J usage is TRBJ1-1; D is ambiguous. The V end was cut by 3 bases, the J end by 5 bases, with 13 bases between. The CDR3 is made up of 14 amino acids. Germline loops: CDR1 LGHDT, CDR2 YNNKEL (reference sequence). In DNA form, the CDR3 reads TGTGCCAGCAGCCAGGCAGGTGGAGGGACTGAAGCTTTCTTT. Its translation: CASSQAGGGTEAFF.

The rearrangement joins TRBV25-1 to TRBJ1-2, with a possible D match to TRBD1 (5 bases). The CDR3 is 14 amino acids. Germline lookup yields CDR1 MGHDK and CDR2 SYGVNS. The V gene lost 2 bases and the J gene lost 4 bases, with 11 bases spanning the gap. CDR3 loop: CASSETGLGYGYTF. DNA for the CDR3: TGTGCCAGCAGTGAAACGGGACTCGGCTATGGCTACACCTTC.

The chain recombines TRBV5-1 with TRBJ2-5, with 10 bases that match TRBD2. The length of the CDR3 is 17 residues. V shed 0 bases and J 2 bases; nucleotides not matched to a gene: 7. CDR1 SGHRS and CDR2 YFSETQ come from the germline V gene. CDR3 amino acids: CASSLGWRAGGQETQYF. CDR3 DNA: TGCGCCAGCAGCTTGGGGTGGAGAGCGGGGGGGCAAGAGACCCAGTACTTC.

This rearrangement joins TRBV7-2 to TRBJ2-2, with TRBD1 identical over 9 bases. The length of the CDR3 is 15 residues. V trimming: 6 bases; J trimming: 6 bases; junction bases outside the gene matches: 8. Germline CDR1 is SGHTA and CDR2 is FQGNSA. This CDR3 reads CASSFDRGVAGELFF. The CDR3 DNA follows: TGTGCCAGCAGTTTTGACAGGGGGGTGGCCGGGGAGCTGTTTTTT.

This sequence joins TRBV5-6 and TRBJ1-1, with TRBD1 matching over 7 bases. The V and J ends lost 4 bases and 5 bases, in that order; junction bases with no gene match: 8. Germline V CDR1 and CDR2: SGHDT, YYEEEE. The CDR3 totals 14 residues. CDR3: CASSLDRRWTEAFF. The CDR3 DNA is TGTGCCAGCAGCCTGGACAGGCGCTGGACTGAAGCTTTCTTT.

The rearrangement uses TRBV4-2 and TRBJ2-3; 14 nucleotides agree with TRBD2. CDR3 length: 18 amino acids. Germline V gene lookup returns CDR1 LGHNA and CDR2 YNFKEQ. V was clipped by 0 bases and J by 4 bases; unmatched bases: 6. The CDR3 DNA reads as TGTGCCAGCAGCCAAGAGACTAGCGGGGGGGCGTTGTCAGATACGCAGTATTTT. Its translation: CASSQETSGGALSDTQYF.

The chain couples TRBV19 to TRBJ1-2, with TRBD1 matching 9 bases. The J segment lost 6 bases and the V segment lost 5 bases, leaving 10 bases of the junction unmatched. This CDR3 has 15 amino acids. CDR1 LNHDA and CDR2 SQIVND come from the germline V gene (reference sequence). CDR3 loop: CASSFRTGEENGYTF. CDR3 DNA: TGTGCCAGTAGTTTTCGGACAGGGGAGGAGAATGGCTACACCTTC.

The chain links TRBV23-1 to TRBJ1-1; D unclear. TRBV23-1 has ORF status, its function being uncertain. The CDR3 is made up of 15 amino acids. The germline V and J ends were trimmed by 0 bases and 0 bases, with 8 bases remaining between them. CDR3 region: CASSQSSRLNTEAFF. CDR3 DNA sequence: TGCGCCAGCAGTCAATCGAGCCGGTTGAACACTGAAGCTTTCTTT.

Written as DNA, the CDR3 is TGTGCCAGCAGCCACCCTGCGAGGGGGTTGGGCACCAATCAGCCCCAGCATTTT. Protein: CASSHPARGLGTNQPQHF. This sequence joins TRBV14 and TRBJ1-5; D might be TRBD1 (6 bases). This CDR3 contains 18 residues. CDR1 SGHDN and CDR2 FVKESK come from the germline V gene. Trimming took off 3 bases at V and 3 bases at J, with 21 bases between the two ends.

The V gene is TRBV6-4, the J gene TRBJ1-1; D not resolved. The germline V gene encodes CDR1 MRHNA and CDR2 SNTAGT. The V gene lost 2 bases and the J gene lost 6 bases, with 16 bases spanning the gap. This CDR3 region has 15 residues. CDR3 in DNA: TGTGCCAGCAGTGACACTCCCCGATCACGGGCTGAAGCTTTCTTT. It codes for CASSDTPRSRAEAFF.

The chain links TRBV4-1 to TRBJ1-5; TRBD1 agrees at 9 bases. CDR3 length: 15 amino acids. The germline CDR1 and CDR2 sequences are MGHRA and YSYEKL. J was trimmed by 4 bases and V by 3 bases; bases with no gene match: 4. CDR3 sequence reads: CASSQWTGVNQPQHF. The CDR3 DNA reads TGCGCCAGCAGCCAGTGGACAGGGGTAAATCAGCCCCAGCATTTT.

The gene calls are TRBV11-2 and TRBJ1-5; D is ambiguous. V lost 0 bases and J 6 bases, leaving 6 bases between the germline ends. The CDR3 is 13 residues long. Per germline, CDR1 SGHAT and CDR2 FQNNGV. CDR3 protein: CASSLDRGQPQHF. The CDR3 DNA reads TGTGCCAGCAGCTTAGATAGAGGTCAGCCCCAGCATTTT.

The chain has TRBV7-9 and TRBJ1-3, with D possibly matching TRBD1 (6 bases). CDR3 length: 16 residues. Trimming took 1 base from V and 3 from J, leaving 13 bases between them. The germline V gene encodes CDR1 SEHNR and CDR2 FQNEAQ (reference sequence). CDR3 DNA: TGTGCCAGCAGCTTAGGGCCGGACAGAATTGGAAACACCATATATTTT. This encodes CASSLGPDRIGNTIYF.

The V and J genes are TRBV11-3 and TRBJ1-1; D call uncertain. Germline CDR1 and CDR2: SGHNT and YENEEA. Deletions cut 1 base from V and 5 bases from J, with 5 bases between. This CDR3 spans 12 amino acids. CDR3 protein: CASSLGRTEAFF. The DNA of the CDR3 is TGTGCCAGCAGCTTAGGGAGGACTGAAGCTTTCTTT. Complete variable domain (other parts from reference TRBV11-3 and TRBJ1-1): EAGVVQSPRYKIIEKKQPVAFWCNPISGHNTLYWYLQNLGQGPELLIRYENEEAVDDSQLPKDRFSAERLKGVDSTLKIQPAELGDSAVYLCASSLGRTEAFFGQGTRLTVV.

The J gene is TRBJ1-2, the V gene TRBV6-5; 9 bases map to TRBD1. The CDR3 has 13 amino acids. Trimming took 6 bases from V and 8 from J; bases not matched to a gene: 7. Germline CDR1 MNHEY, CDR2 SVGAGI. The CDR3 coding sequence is TGTGCCAGCAGAACCGGGACAGGGAAGGGCTACACCTTC. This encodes CASRTGTGKGYTF.

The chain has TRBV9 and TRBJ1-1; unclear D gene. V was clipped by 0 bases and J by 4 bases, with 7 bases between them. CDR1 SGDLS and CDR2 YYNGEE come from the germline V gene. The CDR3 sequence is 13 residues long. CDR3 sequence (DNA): TGTGCCAGCAGCGTAGTAACGAGCACTGAAGCTTTCTTT. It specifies CASSVVTSTEAFF.

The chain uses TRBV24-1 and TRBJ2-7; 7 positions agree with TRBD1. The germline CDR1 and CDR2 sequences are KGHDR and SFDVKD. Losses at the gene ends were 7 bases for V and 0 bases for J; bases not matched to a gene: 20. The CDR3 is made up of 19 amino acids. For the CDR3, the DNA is TGTGCCACCAGCCCAACCAGACAGGGCCCATTTTGCGTCTCCTACGAGCAGTACTTC. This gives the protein CATSPTRQGPFCVSYEQYF.

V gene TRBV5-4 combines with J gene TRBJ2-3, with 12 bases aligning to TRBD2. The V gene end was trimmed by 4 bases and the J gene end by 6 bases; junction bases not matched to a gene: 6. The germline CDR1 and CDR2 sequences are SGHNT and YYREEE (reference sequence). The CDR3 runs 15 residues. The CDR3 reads CASSPGLAGMDTQYF. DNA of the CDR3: TGTGCCAGCAGCCCCGGACTAGCGGGGATGGATACGCAGTATTTT.

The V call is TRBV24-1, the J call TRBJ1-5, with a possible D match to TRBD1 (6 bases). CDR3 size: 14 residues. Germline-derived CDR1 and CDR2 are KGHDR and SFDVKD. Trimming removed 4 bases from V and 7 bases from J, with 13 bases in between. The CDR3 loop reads CATSETGFFQPQHF. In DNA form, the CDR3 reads TGTGCCACCAGTGAAACAGGGTTTTTCCAGCCCCAGCATTTT.

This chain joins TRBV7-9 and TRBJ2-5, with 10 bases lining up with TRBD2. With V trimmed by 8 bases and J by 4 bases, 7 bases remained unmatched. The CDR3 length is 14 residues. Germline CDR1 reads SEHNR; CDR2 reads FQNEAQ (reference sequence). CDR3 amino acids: CASGQAGGPETQYF. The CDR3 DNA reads TGTGCCAGCGGGCAAGCGGGGGGGCCAGAGACCCAGTACTTC. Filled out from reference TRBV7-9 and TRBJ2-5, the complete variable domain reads DTGVSQNPRHKITKRGQNVTFRCDPISEHNRLYWYRQTLGQGPEFLTYFQNEAQLEKSRLLSDRFSAERPKGSFSTLEIQRTEQGDSAMYLCASGQAGGPETQYFGPGTRLLVL.

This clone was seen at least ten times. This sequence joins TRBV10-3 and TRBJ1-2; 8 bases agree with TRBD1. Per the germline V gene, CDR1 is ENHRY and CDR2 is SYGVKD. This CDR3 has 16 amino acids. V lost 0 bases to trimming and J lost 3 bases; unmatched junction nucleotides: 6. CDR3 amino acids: CAISESGTGDDYGYTF. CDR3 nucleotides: TGTGCCATCAGTGAGTCGGGGACAGGAGACGACTATGGCTACACCTTC.

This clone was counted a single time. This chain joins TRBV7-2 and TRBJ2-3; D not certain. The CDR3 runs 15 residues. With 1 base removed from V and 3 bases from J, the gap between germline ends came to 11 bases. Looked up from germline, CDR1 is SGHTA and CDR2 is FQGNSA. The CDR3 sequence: CASSLGRIRTDTQYF. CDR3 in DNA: TGTGCCAGCAGCTTAGGGCGGATCCGGACAGATACGCAGTATTTT.

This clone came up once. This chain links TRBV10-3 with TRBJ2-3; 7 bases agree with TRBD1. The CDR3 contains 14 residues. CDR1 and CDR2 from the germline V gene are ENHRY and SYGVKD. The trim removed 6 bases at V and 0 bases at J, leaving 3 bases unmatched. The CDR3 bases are TGTGCCATCAGGGGGGACAGTAGCACAGATACGCAGTATTTT. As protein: CAIRGDSSTDTQYF.